This TCR beta chain was identified during a study of beta chain features in type 1 diabetes. The study's findings and limits: A moderate, significant TCRB CDR3 shortening appeared in type 1 diabetes across four CD4+ subsets.

The ends lost 5 bases at V and 8 bases at J; junction bases unmatched: 9. The CDR3 totals 14 residues. Germline V gives CDR1 MNHEY, CDR2 SMNVEV (reference sequence). Since all of the isolated RNA was reverse transcribed, expressed TCRB transcripts were what got sequenced. Measured with immunoSEQ multiplex PCR; TCRdb has only the in-frame clones, and not every one. The sample holds roughly 250,000 clones; 20% are singletons and the top ten take more than 0.025%. One heparinised blood draw, averaging about 120 mL, came from each donor. Of note for this clone: Its antigen is undetermined.

The chain joins TRBV27 to TRBJ1-2; 9 nucleotides agree with TRBD1. The sequencing sample was made of naive CD4+ T cells from blood. This sequence originates from a woman aged 40 to 50 with type 1 diabetes. CDR3 loop: CASSPYGQGRGYTF. CDR3 DNA: TGTGCCAGCAGTCCCTACGGACAGGGGCGCGGCTACACCTTC.